The rows below give T cell receptor beta chains drawn from one sample of a study of blood T cell repertoires in COVID-19. Sequenced by immunoSEQ multiplex PCR; TCRdb stores in-frame clones only, minus some. This sample has roughly 340,000 clones; 85% to 90% occur once, and the top ten carry more than 0.8%. The specimen was PBMCs or T cells enriched from blood (not recorded which). These receptors were collected from a man aged 18 to 29 who had recovered from COVID-19. CDR3s include the opening cysteine and the closing phenylalanine or tryptophan. The order of the fields is D gene, J gene, V gene, clone size, CDR3 DNA, CDR3 protein. The D gene is left open where the match is weak. Only part of the rows carry a size: once, few, many, or a class if the clone is expanded.

D: TRBD1; J: TRBJ1-3; V: TRBV7-2; size: -; DNA: TGTGCCAGCAGCTTGACAGGGGCTGGAAACACCATATATTTT; CDR3: CASSLTGAGNTIYF
D: TRBD1; J: TRBJ2-3; V: TRBV10-3; size: -; DNA: TGTGCCATCAGTGAGTCGACAGGGGATGGCACAGATACGCAGTATTTT; CDR3: CAISESTGDGTDTQYF
D: -; J: TRBJ1-6; V: TRBV7-3; size: -; DNA: TGTGCCAGCAGCTTTACCGGGACACCAAATTCACCCCTCCACTTT; CDR3: CASSFTGTPNSPLHF
D: -; J: TRBJ1-1; V: TRBV2; size: -; DNA: TGTGCCAGCAGTGAAGTCCCTCCGGACAGACTGAACACTGAAGCTTTCTTT; CDR3: CASSEVPPDRLNTEAFF
D: TRBD2; J: TRBJ2-5; V: TRBV27; size: -; DNA: TGTGCCAGCAGTCCCGGCGGGAGGGCCGGAAGTACCCAGTACTTC; CDR3: CASSPGGRAGSTQYF
D: -; J: TRBJ2-2; V: TRBV5-1; size: -; DNA: TGCGCCACCCGCGAAGACACCGGGGAGCTGTTTTTT; CDR3: CATREDTGELFF
D: -; J: TRBJ1-1; V: TRBV19; size: few; DNA: TGTGCCAGTAGTATAGATCACGGGGTCGGAAACACTGAAGCTTTCTTT; CDR3: CASSIDHGVGNTEAFF
D: TRBD1; J: TRBJ1-5; V: TRBV18; size: once; DNA: TGTGCCAGCTCACGGACAGGGGGCGTGGATCAGCCCCAGCATTTT; CDR3: CASSRTGGVDQPQHF
D: -; J: TRBJ2-1; V: TRBV11-2; size: few; DNA: TGTGCCAGCAGCTTGCTAGTCGGTGCGAATGAGCAGTTCTTC; CDR3: CASSLLVGANEQFF
D: -; J: TRBJ1-1; V: TRBV7-3; size: -; DNA: TGTGCCAGCAGGTCCGCAGGGATGAACACTGAAGCTTTCTTT; CDR3: CASRSAGMNTEAFF
D: TRBD2; J: TRBJ2-3; V: TRBV4-2; size: -; DNA: TGTGCCAGCAGCCAAGATTCTAGCGGCGTGGGAGATACGCAGTATTTT; CDR3: CASSQDSSGVGDTQYF
D: -; J: TRBJ1-2; V: TRBV7-9; size: -; DNA: TGTGCCAGCAGCTTAGGAGGTCAGACCTTCTCTGGCGGCTACACCTTC; CDR3: CASSLGGQTFSGGYTF
D: TRBD2; J: TRBJ2-5; V: TRBV5-1; size: once; DNA: TGCGCCAGCAGCTCTAGCGGGGCCACCCAAGAGACCCAGTACTTC; CDR3: CASSSSGATQETQYF
D: TRBD2; J: TRBJ2-2; V: TRBV7-2; size: -; DNA: TGTGCCAGCAGCTTAGTAATAGCGGGCACCGGGGAGCTGTTTTTT; CDR3: CASSLVIAGTGELFF
D: -; J: TRBJ2-1; V: TRBV6-2/TRBV6-3; size: -; DNA: TGTGCCAGCAGTTACCCTGCAGGGGACACCAGCTCCTACAATGAGCAGTTCTTC; CDR3: CASSYPAGDTSSYNEQFF
D: TRBD2; J: TRBJ2-5; V: TRBV5-1; size: -; DNA: TGCGCCAGCAGCCTCGGGACTAGCCAATATGGGACCCAGTACTTC; CDR3: CASSLGTSQYGTQYF
D: TRBD1; J: TRBJ1-6; V: TRBV28; size: -; DNA: TGTGCCAGCAGATCCGGGACAGTATTTCTAAGCTCCTATAATTCACCCCTCCACTTT; CDR3: CASRSGTVFLSSYNSPLHF
D: TRBD1; J: TRBJ1-2; V: TRBV29-1; size: -; DNA: TGCAGCGCCCAGACAGGGACCGACTATGGCTACACCTTC; CDR3: CSAQTGTDYGYTF
D: -; J: TRBJ1-1; V: TRBV7-9; size: -; DNA: TGTGCCAGCAGCTTTCAGAACACTGAAGCTTTCTTT; CDR3: CASSFQNTEAFF
D: TRBD1; J: TRBJ2-7; V: TRBV6-1; size: few; DNA: TGTGCCAGCAGTGAAACAGGACAGGGTTTACACGAGCAGTACTTC; CDR3: CASSETGQGLHEQYF
D: -; J: TRBJ1-6; V: TRBV18; size: -; DNA: TGTGCCAGCTCACCAATGGAAGGGAGCGCCTATAATTCACCCCTCCACTTT; CDR3: CASSPMEGSAYNSPLHF
D: -; J: TRBJ1-5; V: TRBV19; size: -; DNA: TGTGCCAGTAGTATAGTAGCGTCCCCTCAGCCCCAGCATTTT; CDR3: CASSIVASPQPQHF
D: -; J: TRBJ2-7; V: TRBV19; size: -; DNA: TGTGCCAGTAGTTGGTCGGGAGTCTCCTACGAGCAGTACTTC; CDR3: CASSWSGVSYEQYF
D: TRBD2; J: TRBJ2-7; V: TRBV4-2; size: -; DNA: TGTGCCAGCAGCCAAGATGGTAGCGGGGGGCCGTCCTCCTACGAGCAGTACTTC; CDR3: CASSQDGSGGPSSYEQYF
D: -; J: TRBJ2-5; V: TRBV7-7; size: -; DNA: TGTGCCAGCAGCTCCGGACGGAGGTACCAAGAGACCCAGTACTTC; CDR3: CASSSGRRYQETQYF
D: -; J: TRBJ2-3; V: TRBV21-1; size: -; DNA: TGTGCCAGCAGCAGTACTAGCGGGTACCCCACAGATACGCAGTATTTT; CDR3: CASSSTSGYPTDTQYF
D: -; J: TRBJ1-3; V: TRBV6-5; size: -; DNA: TGTGCCAGCAGAAGCCCCATTTCTGGAAACACCATATATTTT; CDR3: CASRSPISGNTIYF
D: -; J: TRBJ2-2; V: TRBV9; size: -; DNA: TGTGCCAGCAGCATCCTCGGGAACCCGCTTAACACCGGGGAGCTGTTTTTT; CDR3: CASSILGNPLNTGELFF
D: -; J: TRBJ2-1; V: TRBV9; size: -; DNA: TGTGCCAGCAGCGTAGACAGGGCCCATGAGCAGTTCTTC; CDR3: CASSVDRAHEQFF
D: -; J: TRBJ1-1; V: TRBV28; size: -; DNA: TGTGCCAGCAGCATTATCGGTGCAGGTAACACTGAAGCTTTCTTT; CDR3: CASSIIGAGNTEAFF
D: -; J: TRBJ2-1; V: TRBV11-2; size: -; DNA: TGTGCCAGCAGCTTAGAACCTGGCGGGGATTACAATGAGCAGTTCTTC; CDR3: CASSLEPGGDYNEQFF
D: -; J: TRBJ2-3; V: TRBV5-1; size: -; DNA: TGCGCCAGCAGCCTAAGCAGGGGAGATACGCAGTATTTT; CDR3: CASSLSRGDTQYF
D: -; J: TRBJ2-3; V: TRBV7-8; size: -; DNA: TGTGCCAGCAGCCCCCACACAGATACGCAGTATTTT; CDR3: CASSPHTDTQYF